This entry describes one TCR beta chain. No antigen is known for it. V gave up 0 bases and J gave up 4 bases, with 10 bases separating them. Germline CDR1 is LNHDA and CDR2 is SQIVND (reference sequence). This CDR3 is 15 amino acids long. These data come from a study of T cell responses to AZD1222 COVID-19 vaccine. Generated by immunoSEQ multiplex PCR, the TCRdb table keeps only in-frame clones and is missing some. This table holds under 150,000 clones, 90% found once. Broader study findings: The study found Spike-specific TCR breadth and depth rose after two AZD1222 doses. Sampling that yielded the repertoires occurred only after the peak T cell response.

This clonotype was obtained from an adult in good health. The material was peripheral blood, obtained on day 0 of AZD1222 vaccination. This rearrangement joins TRBV19 to TRBJ2-1; D is uncertain. The CDR3 region is CASSIDPGPYNEQFF. The CDR3 coding sequence is TGTGCCAGTAGTATAGACCCGGGCCCGTACAATGAGCAGTTCTTC.